A selection of T cell receptor beta chains follows, all from one sample in a study of human T cells and chemical hapten exposure. TCRdb itself ran the RACE reads through MiXCR, one entry per CDR3 protein. The sample has over 100,000 distinct CDR3 sequences, more than 7.5% seen once. The sequencing sample was made of whole blood. The receptors shown here come from a male donor in good health. Some clones in this sample may be carry-over from other donors' samples. Each CDR3 is given with its conserved first and last residue. A D gene is named only where the DNA matches it firmly. Some rows mark clone size as missing; the rest say once, few, many or name a class of expanded clone.

-	TRBD2	TRBJ2-3	TRBV24-1	CATSDGAGGSGTDTQYF	TGTGCCACCAGTGATGGAGCGGGAGGATCGGGCACAGATACGCAGTATTTT
-	-	TRBJ2-5	TRBV6-5	CASRRQSQETQYF	TGTGCCAGCCGTCGACAGTCCCAAGAGACCCAGTACTTC
few	-	TRBJ1-1	TRBV4-1	CASSYETEAFF	TGCGCCAGCAGCTACGAGACTGAAGCTTTCTTT
-	TRBD2	TRBJ2-1	TRBV27	CASSTGLASNEQFF	TGTGCCAGCAGTACGGGACTAGCCAGCAATGAGCAGTTCTTC
few	TRBD2	TRBJ2-7	TRBV9	CASSVAGTSGYYEQYF	TGTGCCAGCAGCGTAGCTGGGACTAGCGGATACTACGAGCAGTACTTC
many	TRBD2	TRBJ2-3	TRBV20-1	CSAQTQLAGVTDTQYF	TGCAGTGCCCAAACCCAACTAGCGGGAGTCACAGATACGCAGTATTTT
-	TRBD2	TRBJ2-1	TRBV5-1	CASSPGGGRSSYNEQFF	TGCGCCAGCAGCCCCGGCGGGGGAAGGAGCTCCTACAATGAGCAGTTCTTC
-	TRBD1	TRBJ2-1	TRBV20-1	CSARTGRSYNEQFF	TGCAGTGCGCGGACAGGCCGCTCCTACAATGAGCAGTTCTTC
-	-	TRBJ2-6	TRBV10-3	CAISRTRDAGANVLTF	TGTGCCATCTCCCGGACGAGGGACGCAGGGGCCAACGTCCTGACTTTC
once	TRBD1	TRBJ2-7	TRBV29-1	CSVREDRAYEQYF	TGCAGCGTCCGAGAGGACAGGGCGTACGAGCAGTACTTC
-	-	TRBJ1-4	TRBV4-2	CASSPGTVSTNEKLFF	TGTGCCAGCAGCCCCGGGACGGTTTCAACTAATGAAAAACTGTTTTTT
few	TRBD1	TRBJ1-4	TRBV5-8	CASSLDRGSEKLFF	TGTGCCAGCAGCTTGGACAGGGGAAGTGAAAAACTGTTTTTT
-	-	TRBJ1-5	TRBV29-1	CSVGGGASNQPQHF	TGCAGCGTTGGGGGGGGGGCTAGCAATCAGCCCCAGCATTTT
few	-	TRBJ2-3	TRBV4-3	CASSQDHSTDTQYF	TGCGCCAGCAGCCAAGATCACAGCACAGATACGCAGTATTTT
many	-	TRBJ2-2	TRBV21-1	CASSYGPSGLNTGELFF	TGTGCCAGCAGCTATGGCCCCTCGGGTCTGAACACCGGGGAGCTGTTTTTT
many	-	TRBJ2-4	TRBV12-3/TRBV12-4	CASSPPIDAKNIQYF	TGTGCCAGCAGTCCACCCATTGACGCCAAAAACATTCAGTACTTC
-	-	TRBJ1-4	TRBV7-2	CASSLAAGGMGEKLFF	TGTGCCAGCAGCTTAGCCGCAGGCGGGATGGGTGAAAAACTGTTTTTT